Following are 10 T cell receptor beta chains from one sample sequenced in a study of T-cell reconstitution after alpha-beta-depleted transplantation in children. It was with unique molecular identifiers that the TCRbeta library was prepared. TCRdb re-called the PCR reads through MiXCR, storing one row per CDR3 protein. The data show 490,000 or so distinct CDR3 sequences, roughly a tenth seen once. Sequenced here: PBMCs, sampled before TCRalphabeta/CD19-depleted stem cell transplant. Source of these receptors: a child aged 2 to 10 with inherited bone marrow failure, due to receive a stem cell transplant.

Regarding this clonotype: This could be a read error, since a much larger clone is one nucleotide away. The chain uses TRBV24-1 and TRBJ1-2; D gene ambiguous. Trimming removed 1 base from V and 2 bases from J, with 4 bases in between. The germline gives CDR1 KGHDR, CDR2 SFDVKD. The CDR3 extends over 13 amino acids. The CDR3 sequence: CATSDFANYGYTF. For the CDR3, the DNA is TGTGCCACCAGTGATTTCGCGAACTATGGCTACACCTTC.

This clonotype was found many times. The chain employs TRBV4-1 and TRBJ1-4; no reliable D call. Germline V CDR1 and CDR2: MGHRA, YSYEKL. V was trimmed by 1 base and J by 5 bases, leaving 2 bases between them. CDR3 size: 12 residues. CDR3 sequence reads: CASSQVNEKLFF. The DNA of the CDR3 is TGCGCCAGCAGCCAAGTAAATGAAAAACTGTTTTTT.

This clonotype was found many times. The chain combines TRBV6-5 with TRBJ2-7, with TRBD1 matching 8 bases. V shed 6 bases and J 2 bases; nucleotides not matched to a gene: 0. Germline CDR1 and CDR2: MNHEY and SVGAGI. This CDR3 contains 12 residues. The CDR3 reads CASRGQAYEQYF. CDR3 sequence (DNA): TGTGCCAGCAGGGGACAGGCCTACGAGCAGTACTTC.

This clonotype was detected many times. In DNA, the CDR3 is TGCGCCAGCAGCTCGGGAGACTTCCACAATGAGCAGTTCTTC. Its protein is CASSSGDFHNEQFF. The chain couples TRBV5-1 to TRBJ2-1, with a tentative D call TRBD2 (6 bases). V lost 3 bases, J lost 5 bases, and 12 bases lay in between. Germline V CDR1 and CDR2: SGHRS, YFSETQ. The CDR3 covers 14 residues. The full variable domain, its missing parts supplied by reference TRBV5-1 and TRBJ2-1, is KAGVTQTPRYLIKTRGQQVTLSCSPISGHRSVSWYQQTPGQGLQFLFEYFSETQRNKGNFPGRFSGRQFSNSRSEMNVSTLELGDSALYLCASSSGDFHNEQFFGPGTRLTVL.

In this sample, this clonotype turned up a few times. V is TRBV28 and J is TRBJ2-5; 8 positions match TRBD2. Germline-derived CDR1 and CDR2 are MDHEN and SYDVKM. With V trimmed by 5 bases and J by 5 bases, 16 bases remained unmatched. The CDR3 runs 17 residues. The CDR3 coding sequence is TGTGCCAGCAGTAGCCAACAGCTAGCGGGCCGCCGGGAGACCCAGTACTTC. It translates to CASSSQQLAGRRETQYF.

The V gene is TRBV5-4, the J gene TRBJ2-3; 7 positions match TRBD2. This CDR3 is 17 amino acids long. Trimming at V came to 0 bases and at J to 0 bases, leaving 7 bases not matched to a gene. The V gene's germline CDR1 is SGHNT and CDR2 YYREEE (reference sequence). The CDR3 sequence is CASSLVKRGTSTDTQYF. CDR3 nucleotides: TGTGCCAGCAGCTTGGTAAAGCGGGGTACTAGCACAGATACGCAGTATTTT. The full variable domain, completed using reference TRBV5-4 and TRBJ2-3, is ETGVTQSPTHLIKTRGQQVTLRCSSQSGHNTVSWYQQALGQGPQFIFQYYREEENGRGNFPPRFSGLQFPNYSSELNVNALELDDSALYLCASSLVKRGTSTDTQYFGPGTRLTVL.

About this clonotype itself: It may be a read error: a sequence one base away is much more abundant. The chain couples TRBV13 to TRBJ2-7, with D perhaps matching TRBD1 (6 bases). CDR1 is PRHDT, CDR2 FYEKMQ, per germline (reference sequence). The CDR3 is 15 residues long. V lost 1 base and J lost 3, with 13 bases in between. CDR3 residues: CASSLEQGPGYEQYF. The CDR3 nucleotides read TGTGCCAGCAGCTTAGAACAGGGACCAGGCTACGAGCAGTACTTC.

This clonotype was seen repeatedly, ten times or more. The rearrangement links TRBV6-5 to TRBJ1-2; 11 bases agree with TRBD1. Trimming took 4 bases from V and 4 from J; bases not matched to a gene: 2. CDR1 and CDR2 from the germline V gene are MNHEY and SVGAGI. CDR3 length: 14 residues. Written as DNA, the CDR3 is TGTGCCAGCAGTTGGACAGGGGGCGGCTATGGCTACACCTTC. Translating gives CASSWTGGGYGYTF.

This clonotype was picked up many times. The V and J genes are TRBV20-1 and TRBJ2-3; no clear D. Germline assignment: CDR1 DFQATT and CDR2 SNEGSKA (reference sequence). This CDR3 region has 12 residues. V lost 7 bases and J lost 7, with 15 bases in between. The CDR3: CSVVRARNTQYF. The CDR3 DNA is TGCAGTGTAGTACGTGCCCGAAATACGCAGTATTTT.

In its sample, this clonotype was seen a few times. CDR3: CASSTDYLDTQYF. CDR3 nucleotide sequence: TGCGCCAGCAGCACGGACTACTTAGATACGCAGTATTTT. The genes are TRBV5-1 and TRBJ2-3; a weak D match, TRBD2 (6 bases). There are 13 residues in the CDR3. The germline gives CDR1 SGHRS, CDR2 YFSETQ. V dropped 4 bases and J dropped 5 bases, with 11 bases sitting between them. The full variable domain, in which reference TRBV5-1 and TRBJ2-3 provide the parts outside the CDR3, is KAGVTQTPRYLIKTRGQQVTLSCSPISGHRSVSWYQQTPGQGLQFLFEYFSETQRNKGNFPGRFSGRQFSNSRSEMNVSTLELGDSALYLCASSTDYLDTQYFGPGTRLTVL.